This T cell receptor (beta chain) emerged from a study of blood T cells in healthy people across ages. It was 8 to 10 milliliters of peripheral blood that were drawn from each donor. The second PCR ran 7 to 11 cycles with a sample-barcoded 5' primer and J-beta primers. TCRdb ran MiXCR on the 5' RACE reads and lists one entry per CDR3 protein. The table lists 800,000 to 950,000 distinct CDR3 sequences, under 35% of them singletons. The CDR3 is 16 amino acids. In germline, CDR1 is SGHDT, CDR2 YYEEEE. The V segment lost 4 bases and the J segment 7 bases; nucleotides outside the gene matches: 13. This clonotype was counted between two and nine times. These data also featured in a second study, about T cells of mothers and their children. That source notes: The yield was over 9.5 million TCR beta CDR3 reads from each mother and approximately 2.8 million from each child.

Input material: blood. The V and J genes are TRBV5-6 and TRBJ1-4; TRBD1 agrees at 7 bases. This receptor was taken from a woman between 40 and 50 years old in good health. The CDR3 bases are TGTGCCAGCAGCGGAAATACAGGGGTCGTGGGTGAAAAACTGTTTTTT. The encoded protein is CASSGNTGVVGEKLFF.